Below, one TCR beta chain is given with its context. Original processing methods: Scientists estimated how many nucleated cells there were by amplifying reference gene primers. This table comes from immunoSEQ multiplex PCR, and its TCRdb copy is limited to in-frame clones, with some not included. V and J calls and clone size are given by that table; D and trimming were obtained from the DNA. The table records 300,000 to 350,000 clones, nearly 90% of them present only once. This sample was taken from a study of blood T cell repertoires in COVID-19. As for the study in general: Material from acute and convalescent COVID-19 was sourced from the United States, Italy and Spain. Sources were T cells, B-cell-depleted T cells, or PBMCs; the material itself was cDNA or gDNA.

V gave up 6 bases and J gave up 8 bases, with 10 bases separating them. From germline, CDR1 is SQVTM and CDR2 ANQGSEA. This CDR3 contains 10 residues. It was during active infection that Seattle patients were enrolled and then longitudinally followed. This clonotype was obtained from a woman aged 40 to 49 with COVID-19, enrolled during active disease. The chain recombines TRBV29-1 with TRBJ1-2, with D hard to call. The sample consisted of peripheral blood. The CDR3 here is CSVRDLGYTF. CDR3 sequence (DNA): TGCAGCGTCCGGGATCTCGGCTACACCTTC.